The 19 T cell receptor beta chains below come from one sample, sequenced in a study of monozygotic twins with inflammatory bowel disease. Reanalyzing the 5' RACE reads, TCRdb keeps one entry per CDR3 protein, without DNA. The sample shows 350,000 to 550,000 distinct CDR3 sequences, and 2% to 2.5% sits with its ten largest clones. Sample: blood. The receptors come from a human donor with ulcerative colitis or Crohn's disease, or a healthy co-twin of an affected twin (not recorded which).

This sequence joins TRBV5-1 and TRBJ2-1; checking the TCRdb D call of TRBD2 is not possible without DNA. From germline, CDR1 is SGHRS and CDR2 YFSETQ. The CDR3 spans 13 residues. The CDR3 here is CASSPSGINEQFF.

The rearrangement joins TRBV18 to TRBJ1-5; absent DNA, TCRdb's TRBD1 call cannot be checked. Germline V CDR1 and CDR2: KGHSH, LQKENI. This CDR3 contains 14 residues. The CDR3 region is CASSPTGREQPQHF.

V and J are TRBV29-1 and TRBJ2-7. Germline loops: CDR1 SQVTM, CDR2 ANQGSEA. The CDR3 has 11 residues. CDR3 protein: CSVEGRTEQYF.

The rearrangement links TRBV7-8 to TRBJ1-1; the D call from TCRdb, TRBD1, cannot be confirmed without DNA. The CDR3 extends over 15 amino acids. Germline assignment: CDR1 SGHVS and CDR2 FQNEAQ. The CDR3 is CASSLDRRRVTEAFF.

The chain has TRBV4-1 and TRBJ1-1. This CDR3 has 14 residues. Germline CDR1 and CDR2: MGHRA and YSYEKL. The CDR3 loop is CASSQVVGRTEAFF.

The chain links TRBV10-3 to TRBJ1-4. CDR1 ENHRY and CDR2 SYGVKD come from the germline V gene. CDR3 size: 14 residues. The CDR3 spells CAISESATNEKLFF.

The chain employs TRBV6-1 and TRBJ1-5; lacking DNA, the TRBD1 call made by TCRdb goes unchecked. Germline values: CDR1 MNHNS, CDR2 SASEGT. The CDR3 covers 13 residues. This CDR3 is CASTRGGNQPQHF.

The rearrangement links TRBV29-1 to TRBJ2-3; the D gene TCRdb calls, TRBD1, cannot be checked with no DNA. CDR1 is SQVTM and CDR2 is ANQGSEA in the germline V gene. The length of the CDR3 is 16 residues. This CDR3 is CSVGPIRGLDTDTQYF.

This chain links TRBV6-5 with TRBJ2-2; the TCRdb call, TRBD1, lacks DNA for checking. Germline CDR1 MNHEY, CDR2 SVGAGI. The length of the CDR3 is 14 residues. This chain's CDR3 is CASSYSGGPGELFF.

The CDR3 sequence: CSASPQGRGTDTQYF. The chain recombines TRBV20-1 with TRBJ2-3; TCRdb returns TRBD1, unconfirmable since there is no DNA. The CDR3 is 15 amino acids. Germline CDR1 is DFQATT and CDR2 is SNEGSKA (reference sequence).

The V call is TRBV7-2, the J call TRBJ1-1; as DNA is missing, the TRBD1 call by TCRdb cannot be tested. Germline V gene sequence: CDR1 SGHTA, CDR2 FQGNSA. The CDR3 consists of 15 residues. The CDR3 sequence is CASSPWGTGNTEAFF.

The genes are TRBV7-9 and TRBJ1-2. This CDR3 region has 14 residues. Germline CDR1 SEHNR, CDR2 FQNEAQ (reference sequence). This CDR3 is CASSFGTARYGYTF.

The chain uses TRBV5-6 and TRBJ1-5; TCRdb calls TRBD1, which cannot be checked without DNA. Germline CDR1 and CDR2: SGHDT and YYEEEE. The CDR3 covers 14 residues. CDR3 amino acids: CASSLKGALEPQHF.

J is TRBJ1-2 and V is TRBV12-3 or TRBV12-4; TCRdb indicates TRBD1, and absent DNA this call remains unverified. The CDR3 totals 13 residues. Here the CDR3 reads CASSPGQGAGYTF.

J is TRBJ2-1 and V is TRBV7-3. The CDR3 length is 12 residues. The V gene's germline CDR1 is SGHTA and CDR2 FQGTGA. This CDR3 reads CASNDGDGEQFF.

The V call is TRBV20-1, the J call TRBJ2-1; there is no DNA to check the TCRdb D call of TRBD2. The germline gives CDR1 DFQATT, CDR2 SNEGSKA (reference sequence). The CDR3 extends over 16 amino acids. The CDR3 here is CSARSGPQSRYNEQFF.

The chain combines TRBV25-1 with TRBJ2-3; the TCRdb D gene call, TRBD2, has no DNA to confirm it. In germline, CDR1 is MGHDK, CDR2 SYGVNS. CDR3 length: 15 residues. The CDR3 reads CASAGEGVSTDTQYF. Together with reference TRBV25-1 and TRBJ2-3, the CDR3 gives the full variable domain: EADIYQTPRYLVIGTGKKITLECSQTMGHDKMYWYQQDPGMELHLIHYSYGVNSTEKGDLSSESTVSRIRTEHFPLTLESARPSHTSQYLCASAGEGVSTDTQYFGPGTRLTVL.

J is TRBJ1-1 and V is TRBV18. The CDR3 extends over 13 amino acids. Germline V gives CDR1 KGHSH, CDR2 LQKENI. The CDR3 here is CASSPQGDTEAFF.

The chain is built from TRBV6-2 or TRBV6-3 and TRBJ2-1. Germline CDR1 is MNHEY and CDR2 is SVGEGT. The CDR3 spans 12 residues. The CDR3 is CASSWMDNEQFF.